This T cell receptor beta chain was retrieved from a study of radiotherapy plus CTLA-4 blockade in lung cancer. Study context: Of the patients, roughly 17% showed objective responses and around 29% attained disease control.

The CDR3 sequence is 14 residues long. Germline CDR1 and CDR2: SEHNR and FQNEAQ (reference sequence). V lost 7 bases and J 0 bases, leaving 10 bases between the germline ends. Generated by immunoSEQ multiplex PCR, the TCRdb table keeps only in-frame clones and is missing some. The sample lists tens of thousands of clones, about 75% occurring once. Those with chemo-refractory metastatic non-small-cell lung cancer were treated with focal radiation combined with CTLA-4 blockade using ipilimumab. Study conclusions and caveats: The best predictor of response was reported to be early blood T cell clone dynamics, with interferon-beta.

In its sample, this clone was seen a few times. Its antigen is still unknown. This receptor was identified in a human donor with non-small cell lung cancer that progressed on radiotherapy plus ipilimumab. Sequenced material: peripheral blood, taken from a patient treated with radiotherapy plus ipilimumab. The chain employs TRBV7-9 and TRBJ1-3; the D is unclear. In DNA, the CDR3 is TGTGCCAGCACCCCACGGAACTCTGGAAACACCATATATTTT. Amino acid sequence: CASTPRNSGNTIYF. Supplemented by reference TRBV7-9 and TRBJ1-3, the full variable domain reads DTGVSQNPRHKITKRGQNVTFRCDPISEHNRLYWYRQTLGQGPEFLTYFQNEAQLEKSRLLSDRFSAERPKGSFSTLEIQRTEQGDSAMYLCASTPRNSGNTIYFGEGSWLTVV.